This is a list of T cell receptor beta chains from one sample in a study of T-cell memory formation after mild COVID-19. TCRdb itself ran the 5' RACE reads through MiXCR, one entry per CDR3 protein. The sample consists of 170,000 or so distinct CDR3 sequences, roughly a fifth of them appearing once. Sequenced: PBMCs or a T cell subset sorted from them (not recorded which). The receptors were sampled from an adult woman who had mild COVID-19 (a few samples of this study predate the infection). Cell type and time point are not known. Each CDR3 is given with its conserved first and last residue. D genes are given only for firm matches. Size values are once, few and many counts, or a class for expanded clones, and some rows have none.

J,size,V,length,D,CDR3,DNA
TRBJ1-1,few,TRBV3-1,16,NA,CASSQVPPGRTAEAFF,TGTGCCAGCAGCCAAGTTCCCCCCGGAAGAACGGCTGAAGCTTTCTTT
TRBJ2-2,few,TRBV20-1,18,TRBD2,CSARDAGSGDLNTGELFF,TGCAGTGCTAGGGACGCGGGGAGCGGGGATTTAAACACCGGGGAGCTGTTTTTT
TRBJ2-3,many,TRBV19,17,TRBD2,CATAGGEGPLNTDTQYF,TGTGCCACCGCCGGGGGGGAGGGCCCCCTTAACACAGATACGCAGTATTTT
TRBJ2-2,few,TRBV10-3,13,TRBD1,CAISDRDAGELFF,TGTGCCATCAGCGACAGGGACGCCGGGGAGCTGTTTTTT
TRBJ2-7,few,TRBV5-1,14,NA,CASSLRGPPYEQYF,TGCGCCAGCAGTCTAAGGGGACCCCCCTACGAGCAGTACTTC
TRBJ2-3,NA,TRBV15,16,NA,CATSRAGAGDTDTQYF,TGTGCCACCAGCAGAGCCGGGGCAGGGGACACAGATACGCAGTATTTT
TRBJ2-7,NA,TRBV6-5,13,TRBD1,CASRLLTGDEQYF,TGTGCCAGCAGGCTCCTGACAGGGGACGAGCAGTACTTC
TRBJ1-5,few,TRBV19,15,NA,CATRGVQGGNQPQHF,TGTGCCACCCGTGGGGTACAGGGTGGCAATCAGCCCCAGCATTTT
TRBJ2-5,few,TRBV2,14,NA,CASSEVANQETQYF,TGTGCCAGCAGTGAAGTTGCGAACCAAGAGACCCAGTACTTC
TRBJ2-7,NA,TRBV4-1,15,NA,CASNQDWTPSYEQYF,TGCGCCAGCAACCAAGATTGGACGCCCTCCTACGAGCAGTACTTC